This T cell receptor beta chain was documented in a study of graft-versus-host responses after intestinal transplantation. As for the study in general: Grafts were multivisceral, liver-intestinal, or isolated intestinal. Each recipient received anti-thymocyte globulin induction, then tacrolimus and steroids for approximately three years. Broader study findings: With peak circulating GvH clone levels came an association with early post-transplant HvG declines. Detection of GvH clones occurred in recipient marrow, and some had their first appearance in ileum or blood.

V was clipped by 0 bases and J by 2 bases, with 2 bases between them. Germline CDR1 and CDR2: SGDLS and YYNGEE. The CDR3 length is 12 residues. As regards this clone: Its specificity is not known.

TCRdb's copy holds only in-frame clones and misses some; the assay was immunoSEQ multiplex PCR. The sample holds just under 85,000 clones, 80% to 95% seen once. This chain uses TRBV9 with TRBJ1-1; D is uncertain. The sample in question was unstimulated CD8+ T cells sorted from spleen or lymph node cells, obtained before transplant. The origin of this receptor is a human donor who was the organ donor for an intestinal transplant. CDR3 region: CASSVDNTEAFF. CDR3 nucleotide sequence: TGTGCCAGCAGCGTAGACAACACTGAAGCTTTCTTT.